This T cell receptor (beta chain) originates from a study of cytomegalovirus exposure and HLA in healthy donors (dated by TCRdb to the late 2010s). Context from the whole study: An earlier analysis of some 500 of the donors reported 250 to 300 Gb of sequence data and 100 million to 130 million unique TCR beta sequences from some 180 million T cells. An early release covering 550 to 650 HLA-typed donors comprised roughly 300 gigabases of sequencing data and some 79 million unique TCR sequences. The genetic ancestry cluster associated with self-reported Caucasian donors included 65% to 90% of the roughly 410 genotyped donors. The aim of the study was to test whether cataloging public T cell receptors could identify signatures of past pathogen exposure. The study used immunosequencing to profile the T cell repertoires of approximately 650 subjects and linked those repertoires to cytomegalovirus serostatus. Along with the roughly 670-subject first cohort, a separate validation cohort of around 120 different subjects was used. To predict cytomegalovirus infection status, the study combined high-throughput TCR immunosequencing, statistical association of individual TCRs with disease status, and machine learning. A later analysis re-examined previously published TCR beta repertoires from about 700 donors and added high-resolution HLA genotyping to investigate patterns of TCR occurrence. Rather than drawing on any new phenotypic data, the later analysis identified candidate immune exposures from TCR beta sequences and the way those sequences occurred across donors. An earlier analysis of approximately 580 of the donors used high-throughput TCR beta sequencing to judge whether each TCR beta V gene segment behaved as functional or pseudogenic. Alongside the repertoire data, information on donor age, sex, ethnicity and CMV serostatus was compiled. A later genetic analysis used genome-wide SNP genotypes for about 65% of the roughly 670 donors, treating that subset as a discovery cohort. All discovery cohort repertoires had been generated using a single sequencing platform. Class I and class II HLA loci were covered by the typing at four-digit resolution. Typing coverage differed by locus: A, B, C, DRB1 and DQB1 were typed in roughly 629-630 donors, DQA1 in about 560, DPA1 in 600 to 610, and DPB1 in 400 to 480. Because of strong linkage in the cohort, roughly five DR-DQ haplotypes were treated as single units for association and clustering. Among some 400 genotyped donors of the cohort, an average of around 250,000 unique TCR beta nucleotide sequences was sequenced per donor, of which about 19% were non-productive.

The cohort consisted of 600 to 700 healthy bone marrow donors. Cohort members were all nominally healthy when sampled, although unrecorded immune exposures were likely present. The donor was CMV seropositive and was included in the group of 250 to 300 seropositive cohort members. A peripheral blood sample was provided by each donor, and peripheral blood mononuclear cells were used for TCR beta sequencing. Genomic DNA extraction from the blood cell samples was performed with the Qiagen DNeasy Blood Extraction Kit. Concerning this clone: Its antigen is still unknown. No base quality information exists; no much larger clone differs at one position.

V ends up 1 base short and J 1 base short, with an unmatched junction base count of 4. There are 15 amino acids in the CDR3, from cysteine to phenylalanine inclusive. The CDR3 DNA has 45 bases and is translated from base 1. Taken from the germline V gene, the CDR1 and CDR2 loops are SQVTM and ANQGSEA. General conclusions and limits of the study: V-gene and J-gene trimming of TCR beta chains was associated with a missense DCLRE1C variant in a later genetic analysis, and the association was replicated in an independent cohort. The study listed 150 to 200 TCR beta chains as associated with cytomegalovirus. According to a later analysis, TCR association rates differed among HLA loci, with DRB1 alleles showing the most associated TCRs and HLA-C alleles showing the fewest. Strong co-occurrence of HLA alleles, especially DR and DQ, made assigning TCR associations to individual alleles difficult. CMV serostatus was the only immune exposure information available for the cohort. Because some donors lacked HLA typing at each locus, the association tests relied only on the typed subset. The authors suggested that the approach could potentially be extended to other disease states and immunological phenotypes. A cluster of highly shared sequence variants was judged likely to represent a technical artifact of the sequencing pipeline. In vitro tests confirmed that a few of the cytomegalovirus-associated TCR beta chains recognize cytomegalovirus antigens. Because counts were too low, about 18 rarely observed V segments, including chromosome 9 orphons, were excluded from the earlier analysis of around 590 of the donors. Most CMV-associated TCR beta chains appeared to be HLA-restricted in a later analysis, and the HLA associations seemed to be driven largely by CMV exposure. According to a later genetic analysis, donors in an Asian-associated ancestry cluster had fewer N-insertions in productive TCRs than the roughly 700-donor mean. Some IMGT-functional V segments, including TRBV6-2 and TRBV6-3, could not be distinguished by the 87-base-pair reads and were therefore excluded. Sequencing depth was assumed to be roughly uniform across donors in the presence/absence analyses, though that assumption may not hold. This cohort had only TCR beta chains sequenced, and the lack of alpha or paired-chain data limited which features could be detected. An earlier analysis of approximately 530 of the donors showed that most TCR beta V segments appeared in productive rearrangements either about 87% or about 30% of the time, which broadly matched IMGT annotations. The classifier was reported to diagnose cytomegalovirus status with high specificity and sensitivity in both the original cohort and the validation cohort. In a later analysis, several top co-occurrence clusters were reported to appear linked to parvovirus B19, influenza, CMV and Epstein-Barr virus. Correlated functional status among segregating V segments might reflect linkage disequilibrium, but an unknown experimental factor could not be ruled out. A later analysis found that HLA-associated TCR beta chains were more clonally expanded and had lower generation probabilities than equally common non-associated chains. A further reported finding was that TCR beta sequences accurately predicted the HLA-A and HLA-B alleles for most subjects in the first cohort. At a false discovery rate of 0.05, a later analysis linked under 20,000 TCR beta sequences to specific HLA alleles. While some public TCRs were present in many individuals, most TCR sequences turned up only very rarely across donors.

To prepare the library, the immunoSEQ multiplex PCR assay was applied. The multiplex PCR relied on a mix of 60 forward primers for TCR Vbeta segments and 13 reverse primers for TCR Jbeta segments. The CDR3 region of rearranged TCR beta genes was amplified from genomic DNA with a multiplex PCR assay. On the Illumina HiSeq System, the amplified TCR beta libraries were sequenced as 87-base-pair reads. From the authors' description of their analysis: Across the 640 or so repertoires, a later analysis counted around 80 million unique TCR beta chains, approximately 12 million of which were shared by at least two donors. To remove PCR and sequencing errors, raw reads were error-corrected and collapsed into unique sequences using a nearest-neighbor algorithm that merged closely related sequences. Alignment of CDR3 sequences to IMGT reference sequences was used to assign V, D and J gene segments. For a sequence to be retained, a match of at least six nucleotides to both a V gene segment and a J gene segment was required. A rearrangement was called productive if the CDR3 had no stop codons and remained in frame with V and J, and every other rearrangement was called non-productive. Following IMGT convention, CDR3 was defined as the stretch from the second conserved V-encoded cysteine up to the conserved J-encoded phenylalanine. In an earlier analysis of 550 to 650 of the donors, sequences lacking an unambiguous match to a single V gene segment were excluded. An earlier analysis of several hundred of the donors called V segments functional above 56.7% productive rearrangements and segregating when the between-donor standard deviation exceeded 5%. A statistical classification framework was developed to diagnose cytomegalovirus status using the catalog of TCR beta chain sequences. V and J gene assignment, in a later analysis, came from comparing TCR nucleotide sequences with IMGT/GENE-DB human TR gene sequences. A later analysis assigned CDR3 sequences and most-parsimonious VDJ recombination scenarios with the TCRdist pipeline. In a later analysis, each TCR beta chain was defined by its CDR3 amino acid sequence together with its V-gene family, and reads without a unique V-gene family were excluded. In a later analysis, 550 to 650 highly shared, low-generation-probability nucleotide sequences were removed to address suspected cross-contamination and a sequencing artifact. In a later analysis, a clonal expansion index for each public chain was calculated from normalized within-repertoire ranks of inferred template counts. In a later analysis, generation probabilities were computed using a VDJ recombination model fitted to out-of-frame rearrangements, and the results were checked against IGoR. In a later analysis, TCR-TCR, TCR-HLA and TCR-CMV co-occurrence was scored with hypergeometric tests, and a repertoire-size bias correction was applied to TCR pairs. To estimate false discovery rates, a later analysis permuted the HLA or CMV assignments 20 times. In a later analysis, co-occurring TCRs were grouped using DBSCAN, with TCRdist sequence similarity added in when clustering inside HLA-allele-positive subsets. For co-occurrence clustering, repertoires with fewer than 30,000 or more than 120,000 public chains were excluded, along with 4 to 6 repertoires with anomalous nucleotide sharing. Sourced from immuneACCESS, this table was stored by TCRdb with only in-frame sequences that have V and J called. A share of the clones is absent; for the studies checked, an unresolved V gene accounts for under half, and the remainder has no known explanation. Clone size and the V and J calls come from that table; the DNA yielded D and trimming. Here the sample has just over 80,000 clones; roughly 79% occur a single time. The ten largest clonotypes hold over 4.5% of the sample.

The chain is assembled from TRBV29-1 and TRBJ1-1; 9 central bases correspond to TRBD1. Sequenced: PBMCs. This TCR came from a man younger than 30 in good health and CMV-seropositive. The CDR3 reads as follows: CSVEGRDRANTEAFF. DNA sequence: TGCAGCGTTGAAGGACGGGACAGGGCGAACACTGAAGCTTTCTTT. Reference TRBV29-1 and TRBJ1-1 proteins supply the regions before and after the CDR3; the full variable domain is: SAVISQKPSRDICQRGTSLTIQCQVDSQVTMMFWYRQQPGQSLTLIATANQGSEATYESGFVIDKFPISRPNLTFSTLTVSNMSPEDSSIYLCSVEGRDRANTEAFFGQGTRLTVV.